This paragraph covers one T cell receptor (beta chain) sequence. The antigen is unknown. The authors made TCR beta libraries by quantitative 5'-RACE with molecular barcodes. TCRdb fed the 5' RACE reads into MiXCR, producing one record per CDR3 protein. The table records roughly 280,000 distinct CDR3 sequences, roughly 20% of them present only once. These data are taken from a study of CD8 T cells in ankylosing spondylitis. The study's findings and limits: In ankylosing spondylitis blood, a motif of about 8 highly homologous TCR beta variants appeared characteristic. Reactive arthritis synovial fluid and blood were previously reported to contain some motif variants.

V was clipped by 3 bases and J by 1 base, with 10 bases between them. The CDR3 totals 15 residues. CDR1 and CDR2 from the germline V gene are MNHNS and SASEGT. V gene TRBV6-1 combines with J gene TRBJ1-5; D is undetermined. The sequence was collected from a male donor with ankylosing spondylitis or in good health (not recorded which). The sample taken for sequencing was blood, either unsorted or a sorted T cell fraction (not recorded which). The CDR3 reads CASSDGILSNQPQHF. CDR3 DNA sequence: TGTGCCAGCAGTGACGGGATTCTAAGCAATCAGCCCCAGCATTTT.